A single sample gave rise to the 3 T cell receptor beta chains below, sequenced in a study of T-cell memory formation after mild COVID-19. TCRdb ran MiXCR on the 5' RACE reads and lists one entry per CDR3 protein. This repertoire shows about 270,000 distinct CDR3 sequences, 15% to 20% found once; its top ten account for 20% to 25%. Sequencing used PBMCs or a T cell subset sorted from them (not recorded which). The receptor set was obtained from a man between 18 and 35 years old who had mild COVID-19 (a few samples of this study predate the infection). Cell type and time point are not known.

This clonotype was seen only a few times. DNA for the CDR3: TGTGCCAGCAGGCTGGGACAGGTGGGGGGCTACACCTTC. Translation gives CASRLGQVGGYTF. This chain uses TRBV27 with TRBJ1-2; the match to TRBD1 covers 8 bases. After removal of 6 bases from V and 8 bases from J, the junction contained 8 bases not matched to a gene. The germline V gene encodes CDR1 MNHEY and CDR2 SMNVEV (reference sequence). The CDR3 runs 13 residues.

The rearrangement uses TRBV12-3 or TRBV12-4 and TRBJ1-1, with unresolved D. The CDR3 runs to 14 residues. The germline V and J ends were trimmed by 6 bases and 1 base, with 12 bases remaining between them. CDR3 sequence (DNA): TGTGCCAGCAGCGATGGATGGGGGAACACTGAAGCTTTCTTT. This sequence encodes CASSDGWGNTEAFF.

The chain carries TRBV9 and TRBJ1-1; 8 bases line up with TRBD1. Germline V gene lookup returns CDR1 SGDLS and CDR2 YYNGEE. V dropped 3 bases and J dropped 6; count of bases not matched to a gene: 7. This CDR3 region has 14 residues. CDR3 sequence: CASSALDRDPEAFF. CDR3 nucleotides: TGTGCCAGCAGCGCATTGGACAGGGACCCTGAAGCTTTCTTT.